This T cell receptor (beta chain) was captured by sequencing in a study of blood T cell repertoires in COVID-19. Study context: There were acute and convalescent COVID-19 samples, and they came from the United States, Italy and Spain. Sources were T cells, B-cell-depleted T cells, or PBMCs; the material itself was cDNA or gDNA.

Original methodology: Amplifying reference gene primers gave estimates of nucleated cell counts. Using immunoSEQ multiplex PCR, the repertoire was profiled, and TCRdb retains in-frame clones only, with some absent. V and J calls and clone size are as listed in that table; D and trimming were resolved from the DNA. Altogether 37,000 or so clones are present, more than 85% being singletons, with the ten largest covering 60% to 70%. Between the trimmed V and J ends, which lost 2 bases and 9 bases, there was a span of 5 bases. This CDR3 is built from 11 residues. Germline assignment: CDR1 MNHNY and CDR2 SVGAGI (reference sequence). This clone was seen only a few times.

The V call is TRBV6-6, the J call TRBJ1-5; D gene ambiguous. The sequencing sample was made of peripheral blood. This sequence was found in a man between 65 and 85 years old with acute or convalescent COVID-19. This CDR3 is CASSYNGPQHF. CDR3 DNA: TGTGCCAGCAGTTACAACGGGCCCCAGCATTTT.